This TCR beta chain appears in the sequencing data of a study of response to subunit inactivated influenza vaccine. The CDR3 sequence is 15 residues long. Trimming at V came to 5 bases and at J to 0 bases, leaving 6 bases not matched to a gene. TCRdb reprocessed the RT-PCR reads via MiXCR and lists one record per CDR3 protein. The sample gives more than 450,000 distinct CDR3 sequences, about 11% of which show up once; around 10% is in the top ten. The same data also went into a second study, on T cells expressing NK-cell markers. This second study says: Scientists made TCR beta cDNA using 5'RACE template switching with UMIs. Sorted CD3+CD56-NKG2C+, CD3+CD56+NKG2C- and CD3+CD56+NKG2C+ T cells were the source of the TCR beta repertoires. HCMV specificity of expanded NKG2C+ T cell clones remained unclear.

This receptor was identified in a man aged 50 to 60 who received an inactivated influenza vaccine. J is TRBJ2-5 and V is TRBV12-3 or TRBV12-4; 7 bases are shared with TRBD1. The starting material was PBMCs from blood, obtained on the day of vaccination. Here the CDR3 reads CASSRTGWNQETQYF. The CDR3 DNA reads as TGTGCCAGCAGTCGGACAGGTTGGAACCAAGAGACCCAGTACTTC.